Listed below are T cell receptor beta chains from one sample, sequenced in a study of cytomegalovirus exposure and HLA in healthy donors. Method: immunoSEQ multiplex PCR; TCRdb's copy keeps in-frame clones and lacks some. The sample has 150,000 to 200,000 clones, 70% to 90% seen once. The specimen was PBMCs. These receptors came from a man aged 18-30 years in good health and CMV-seropositive. Both conserved end residues are part of each CDR3. The order of the fields is J gene, V gene, CDR3 length, CDR3 protein.

>TRBJ2-2|TRBV5-6|14
CASIQDRNTGELFF
>TRBJ1-2|TRBV18|19
CASSPFPPSGTGSNYGYTF
>TRBJ1-2|TRBV10-1|14
CASSPGTGNYGYTF
>TRBJ1-2|TRBV27|14
CASSFTRTGNGYTF
>TRBJ2-1|TRBV2|15
CASSPQGASYNEQFF
>TRBJ2-5|TRBV30|14
CAWSGDSSKETQYF
>TRBJ1-2|TRBV7-9|16
CASSSRQGPANYGYTF
>TRBJ2-5|TRBV9|14
CASSVEQGPETQYF
>TRBJ2-3|TRBV14|16
CASSQYQGWGTDTQYF
>TRBJ1-3|TRBV5-1|24
CASSFSRQGLNLTNTLGAGNTIYF
>TRBJ2-1|TRBV9|16
CASSVSPGGIDNEQFF
>TRBJ2-1|TRBV7-8|16
CASSLVSTLSYNEQFF
>TRBJ2-7|TRBV5-1|14
CASSPRSPSYEQYF
>TRBJ2-3|TRBV10-2|12
CASMWAEDTQYF
>TRBJ2-3|TRBV9|13
CASSVVFTDTQYF
>TRBJ2-3|TRBV11-2|15
CASSFRDRDVDTQYF
>TRBJ1-2|TRBV5-1|15
CASSLGRHLDYGYTF
>TRBJ2-1|TRBV6-5|14
CASVAETASGEQFF
>TRBJ1-2|TRBV5-4|16
CASSLDRTFEVDGYTF
>TRBJ2-1|TRBV5-1|19
CASSLSELAGASSYNEQFF
>TRBJ2-5|TRBV6-1|16
CASSGTGLAAEETQYF
>TRBJ2-7|TRBV7-9|15
CASSLATDSSYEQYF
>TRBJ1-5|TRBV19|16
CASSPRDRGMHQPQHF
>TRBJ2-1|TRBV11-3|16
CASSRDRASSYNEQFF
>TRBJ2-7|TRBV19|13
CASRSSGGSPQYF
>TRBJ2-2|TRBV10-3|15
CAISQGPLSPGELFF
>TRBJ2-3|TRBV9|18
CASSVSGTGAGWADTQYF
>TRBJ2-1|TRBV7-2|18
CASSLVSLQGGGYNEQFF
>TRBJ2-1|TRBV4-1|13
CASSQGLYNEQFF
>TRBJ2-3|TRBV5-4|16
CASSSRDRGLTDTQYF
>TRBJ2-5|TRBV7-9|15
CASSHRDRKVETQYF
>TRBJ1-5|TRBV30|16
CAWSVRGGSGNQPQHF
>TRBJ2-1|TRBV7-2|13
CASNRDTANEQFF
>TRBJ2-3|TRBV18|13
CAGKPSGDHTQYF
>TRBJ1-1|TRBV6-1|15
CASTPQGQMNTEAFF
>TRBJ1-2|TRBV7-9|16
CASSSPLGQGAYGYTF
>TRBJ2-7|TRBV5-1|13
CASSLDPAYEQYF
>TRBJ2-3|TRBV2|15
CASSGARQGTDTQYF
>TRBJ1-1|TRBV5-1|15
CASNPGDSHFTEAFF
>TRBJ1-6|TRBV9|15
CASSAEGGPSSPLHF
>TRBJ2-7|TRBV19|14
CASRDRGGSYEQYF
>TRBJ2-1|TRBV19|18
CASSPQAGTGWRDNEQFF
>TRBJ2-5|TRBV5-4|14
CASSLQLAQETQYF
>TRBJ1-2|TRBV12-2|13
CASRFRQIYGYTF
>TRBJ2-2|TRBV7-2|16
CASSLVGTGNTGELFF